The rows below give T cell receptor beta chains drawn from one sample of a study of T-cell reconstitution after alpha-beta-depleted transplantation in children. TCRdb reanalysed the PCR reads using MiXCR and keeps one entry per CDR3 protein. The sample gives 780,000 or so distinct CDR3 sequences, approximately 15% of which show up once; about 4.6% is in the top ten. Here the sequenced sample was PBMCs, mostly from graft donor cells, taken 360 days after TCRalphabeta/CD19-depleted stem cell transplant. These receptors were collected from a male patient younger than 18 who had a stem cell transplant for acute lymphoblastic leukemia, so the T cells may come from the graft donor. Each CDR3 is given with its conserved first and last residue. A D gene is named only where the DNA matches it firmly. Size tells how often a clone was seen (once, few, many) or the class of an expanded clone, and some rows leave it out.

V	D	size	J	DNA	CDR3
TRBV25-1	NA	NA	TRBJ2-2	TGTGCCAGCAGTGAAATCTTTCAGGACACCTACACCGGGGAGCTGTTTTTT	CASSEIFQDTYTGELFF
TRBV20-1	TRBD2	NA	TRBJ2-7	TGCAGTGCTAGAAATTCTGGCGGGGGCTACGAGCAGTACTTC	CSARNSGGGYEQYF
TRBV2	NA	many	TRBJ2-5	TGTGCCAGCAAACTTCCACCGGAGACCCAGTACTTC	CASKLPPETQYF
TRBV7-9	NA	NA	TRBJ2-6	TGTGCCAGCAGCTTAAGCTACAGCTCTGGGGCCAACGTCCTGACTTTC	CASSLSYSSGANVLTF
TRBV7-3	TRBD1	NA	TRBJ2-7	TGTGCCAGCAGTTTAATCGGACAGGGGGCGGACGAGCAGTACTTC	CASSLIGQGADEQYF
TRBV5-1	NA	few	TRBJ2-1	TGCGCCAGCAGCTTGGGGACCGGGATAACTTCGAATGAGCAGTTCTTC	CASSLGTGITSNEQFF
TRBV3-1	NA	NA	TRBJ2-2	TGTGCCAGCAGCCAAGATGTAAGTGGCTCCCCGGCCACCGGGGAGCTGTTTTTT	CASSQDVSGSPATGELFF
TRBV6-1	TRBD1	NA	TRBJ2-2	TGTGCCAGCAGAAAAGACAGGGGGCGTACCGGGGAGCTGTTTTTT	CASRKDRGRTGELFF
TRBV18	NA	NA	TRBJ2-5	TGTGCCAGCTCAACGAATGGAGCCCAAGAGACCCAGTACTTC	CASSTNGAQETQYF
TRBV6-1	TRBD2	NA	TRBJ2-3	TGTGCCAGCAGGTCCACCGGGACTAGCGGGAGTCTAGGCACAGATACGCAGTATTTT	CASRSTGTSGSLGTDTQYF
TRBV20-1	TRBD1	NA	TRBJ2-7	TGCAGTGCTAGAGAGGACAGGGTGGCCTACGAGCAGTACTTC	CSAREDRVAYEQYF
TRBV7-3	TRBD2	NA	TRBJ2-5	TGTGCCAGCAGCTTAACGGGCGGGAGGGCGGAGGAGACCCAGTACTTC	CASSLTGGRAEETQYF
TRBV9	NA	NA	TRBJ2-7	TGTGCCAGCAGCGACCCCAGGCGGGCGGACGAGCAGTACTTC	CASSDPRRADEQYF
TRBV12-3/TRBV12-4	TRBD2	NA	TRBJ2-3	TGTGCCAGCAGTTTACCGTCTAGCGGGAGGGGAAGCACAGATACGCAGTATTTT	CASSLPSSGRGSTDTQYF
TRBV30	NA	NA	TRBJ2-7	TGTGCCTGGAGTGTTACGGCGGGGAGCTCCTACGAGCAGTACTTC	CAWSVTAGSSYEQYF
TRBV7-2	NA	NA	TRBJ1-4	TGTGCCAGCAGCTTGGAGCACCTATCACGCGGAAAACTGTTTTTT	CASSLEHLSRGKLFF
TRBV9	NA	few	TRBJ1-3	TGTGCCAGCAGCGTAGACGGGGCGCGCACCATATATTTT	CASSVDGARTIYF
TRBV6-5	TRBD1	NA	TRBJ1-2	TGTGCCAGCAGTTACAGTAACAGGGGGCGAGGCTATGGCTACACCTTC	CASSYSNRGRGYGYTF
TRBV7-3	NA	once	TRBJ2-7	TGTGCCAGCAGCTTAGAGGGAGCCCCCCCCTCCTACGAGCAGTACTTC	CASSLEGAPPSYEQYF
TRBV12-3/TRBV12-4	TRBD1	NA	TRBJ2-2	TGTGCCAGCAGTAAGGGGACAGGGGATTCCGGGGAGCTGTTTTTT	CASSKGTGDSGELFF
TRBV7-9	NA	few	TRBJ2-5	TGTGCCAGCATCCCCGAGACAGTCCCTCAAGAGACCCAGTACTTC	CASIPETVPQETQYF
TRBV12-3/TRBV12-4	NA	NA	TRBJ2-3	TGTGCCAGCAGTTTATTGGCGACAGGCCGCACAGATACGCAGTATTTT	CASSLLATGRTDTQYF